This TCR beta chain was captured by sequencing in a study of response to subunit inactivated influenza vaccine. This clonotype was recorded a few times. What it binds is not known. TCRdb used MiXCR to reprocess the RT-PCR reads, holding one entry per CDR3 protein. The sample contains about 570,000 distinct CDR3 sequences, approximately 10% of which appear only once. There are 15 residues in the CDR3. Trimming removed 4 bases from V and 9 bases from J; junction bases left unmatched: 8. Germline-derived CDR1 and CDR2 are MDHEN and SYDVKM. Study-level points and caveats: The authors proposed limited new T cell recruitment per seasonal influenza vaccination.

The source is a man between 50 and 59 years old who received an inactivated influenza vaccine. The sequencing used PBMCs from blood, collected on the day of vaccination. The chain has TRBV28 and TRBJ1-5, with 11 bases lining up with TRBD1. The CDR3 loop is CASSSGTGGFMPQHF. DNA for the CDR3: TGTGCCAGCAGTTCCGGGACAGGGGGTTTTATGCCCCAGCATTTT.